This T cell receptor beta chain was found in a study of T cell responses to AZD1222 COVID-19 vaccine. Whole-study findings and limits: Repertoire collection took place solely once the T cell response had peaked.

V lost 4 bases and J lost 1; bases outside the gene matches: 6. The length of the CDR3 is 16 residues. Germline lookup yields CDR1 SGHRS and CDR2 YFSETQ. Note on this clone: Its antigen is undetermined.

The assay was immunoSEQ multiplex PCR, and TCRdb's table has in-frame clones only and misses some. The table records around 100,000 clones, over 70% of them present only once. The gene calls are TRBV5-1 and TRBJ2-1, with 9 bases that match TRBD1. The source of this sequence is an adult in good health. The sample here was peripheral blood, taken on day 0 of AZD1222 vaccination. The CDR3 DNA reads TGCGCCAGCAGCGTTTACAGGGGGCGGTCCTACAATGAGCAGTTCTTC. Translation: CASSVYRGRSYNEQFF.